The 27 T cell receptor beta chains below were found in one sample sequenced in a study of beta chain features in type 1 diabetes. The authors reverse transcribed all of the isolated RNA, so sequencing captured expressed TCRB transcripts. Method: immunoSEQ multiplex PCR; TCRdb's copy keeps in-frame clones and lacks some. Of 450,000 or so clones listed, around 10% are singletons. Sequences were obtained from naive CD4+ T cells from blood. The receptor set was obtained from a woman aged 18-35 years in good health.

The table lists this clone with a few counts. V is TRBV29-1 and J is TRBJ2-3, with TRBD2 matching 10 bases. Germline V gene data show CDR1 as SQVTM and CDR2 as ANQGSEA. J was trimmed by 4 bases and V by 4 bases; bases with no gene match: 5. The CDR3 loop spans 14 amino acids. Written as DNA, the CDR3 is TGCAGCGTTGCCTCTAGCGGGGGATCAGATACGCAGTATTTT. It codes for CSVASSGGSDTQYF.

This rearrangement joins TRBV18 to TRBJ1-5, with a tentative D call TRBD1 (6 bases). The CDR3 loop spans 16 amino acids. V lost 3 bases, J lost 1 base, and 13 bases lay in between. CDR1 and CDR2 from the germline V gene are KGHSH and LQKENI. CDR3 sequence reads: CASSPAGAASNQPQHF. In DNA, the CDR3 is TGTGCCAGCTCACCGGCAGGGGCAGCGAGCAATCAGCCCCAGCATTTT.

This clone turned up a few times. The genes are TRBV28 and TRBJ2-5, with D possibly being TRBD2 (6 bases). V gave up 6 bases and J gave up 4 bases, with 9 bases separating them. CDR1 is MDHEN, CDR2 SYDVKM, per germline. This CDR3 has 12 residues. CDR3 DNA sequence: TGTGCCAGCAGGGACTATGGAGAGACCCAGTACTTC. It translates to CASRDYGETQYF.

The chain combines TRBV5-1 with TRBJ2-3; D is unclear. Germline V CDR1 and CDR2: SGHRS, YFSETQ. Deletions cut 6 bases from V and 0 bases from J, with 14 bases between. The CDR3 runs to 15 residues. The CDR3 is CASTVDEASTDTQYF. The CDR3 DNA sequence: TGCGCCAGCACGGTCGACGAAGCTAGCACAGATACGCAGTATTTT.

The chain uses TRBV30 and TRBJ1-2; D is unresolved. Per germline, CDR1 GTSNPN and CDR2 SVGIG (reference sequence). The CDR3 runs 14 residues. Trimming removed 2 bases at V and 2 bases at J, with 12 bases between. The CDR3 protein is CAWSLRGPNYGYTF. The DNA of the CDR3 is TGTGCCTGGAGTTTACGAGGGCCGAACTATGGCTACACCTTC.

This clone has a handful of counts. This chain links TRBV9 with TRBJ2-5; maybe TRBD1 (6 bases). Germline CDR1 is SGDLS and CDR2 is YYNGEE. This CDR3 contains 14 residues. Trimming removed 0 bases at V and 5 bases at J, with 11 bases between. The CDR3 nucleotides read TGTGCCAGCAGCGTAGACCAGGGGATGGAGACCCAGTACTTC. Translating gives CASSVDQGMETQYF. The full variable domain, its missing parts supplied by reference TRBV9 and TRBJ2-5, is DSGVTQTPKHLITATGQRVTLRCSPRSGDLSVYWYQQSLDQGLQFLIQYYNGEERAKGNILERFSAQQFPDLHSELNLSSLELGDSALYFCASSVDQGMETQYFGPGTRLLVL.

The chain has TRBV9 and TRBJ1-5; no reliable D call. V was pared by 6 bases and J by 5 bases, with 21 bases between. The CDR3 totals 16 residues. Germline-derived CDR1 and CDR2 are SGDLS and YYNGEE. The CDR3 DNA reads TGTGCCAGCAACAAGAGGATGTCGTGCGAAGATCAGCCCCAGCATTTT. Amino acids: CASNKRMSCEDQPQHF.

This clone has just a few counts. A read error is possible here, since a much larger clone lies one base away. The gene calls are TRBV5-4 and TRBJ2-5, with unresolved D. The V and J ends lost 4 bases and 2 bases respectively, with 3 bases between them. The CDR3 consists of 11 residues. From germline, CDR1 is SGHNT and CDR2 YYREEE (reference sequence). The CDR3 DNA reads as TGTGCCAGCAGCCAGCAAGAGACCCAGTACTTC. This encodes CASSQQETQYF.

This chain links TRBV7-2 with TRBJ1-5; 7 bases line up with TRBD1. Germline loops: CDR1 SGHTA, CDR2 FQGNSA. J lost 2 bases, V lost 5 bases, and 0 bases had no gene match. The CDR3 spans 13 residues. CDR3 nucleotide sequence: TGTGCCAGCAGCGGGACAGGCAATCAGCCCCAGCATTTT. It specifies CASSGTGNQPQHF.

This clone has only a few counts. In nucleotides, the CDR3 is TGCAGTGCTAGAAGGGAGGGATGGCAGTTCTTC. Its protein product is CSARREGWQFF. The genes are TRBV20-1 and TRBJ2-1; 7 nucleotides match TRBD2. The germline V gene has CDR1 DFQATT and CDR2 SNEGSKA (reference sequence). Trimming at V came to 2 bases and at J to 12 bases, leaving 4 bases not matched to a gene. This CDR3 has 11 amino acids.

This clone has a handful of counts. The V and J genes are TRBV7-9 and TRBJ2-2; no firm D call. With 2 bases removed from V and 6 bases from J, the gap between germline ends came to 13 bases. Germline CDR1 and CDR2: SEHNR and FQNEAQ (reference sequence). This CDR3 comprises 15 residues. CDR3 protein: CASSLMSPRPGELFF. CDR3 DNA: TGTGCCAGCAGCTTAATGTCCCCCCGACCCGGGGAGCTGTTTTTT.

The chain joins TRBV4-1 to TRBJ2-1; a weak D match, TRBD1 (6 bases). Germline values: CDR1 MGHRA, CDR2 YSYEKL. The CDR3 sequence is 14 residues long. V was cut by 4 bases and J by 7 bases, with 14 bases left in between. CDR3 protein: CASSLTGRANEQFF. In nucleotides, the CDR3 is TGCGCCAGCAGCCTTACAGGGAGAGCAAATGAGCAGTTCTTC.

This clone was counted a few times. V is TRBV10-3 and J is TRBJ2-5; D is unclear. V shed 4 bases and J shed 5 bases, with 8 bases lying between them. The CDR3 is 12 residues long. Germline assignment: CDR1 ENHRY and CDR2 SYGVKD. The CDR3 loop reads CAISGSWETQYF. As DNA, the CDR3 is TGTGCCATCAGTGGGTCGTGGGAGACCCAGTACTTC.

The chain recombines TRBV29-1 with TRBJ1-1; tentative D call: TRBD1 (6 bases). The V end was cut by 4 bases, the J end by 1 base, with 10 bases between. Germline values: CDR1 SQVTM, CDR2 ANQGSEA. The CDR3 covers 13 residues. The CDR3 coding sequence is TGCAGCGTTGCCGGACAGCAGAACACTGAAGCTTTCTTT. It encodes CSVAGQQNTEAFF.

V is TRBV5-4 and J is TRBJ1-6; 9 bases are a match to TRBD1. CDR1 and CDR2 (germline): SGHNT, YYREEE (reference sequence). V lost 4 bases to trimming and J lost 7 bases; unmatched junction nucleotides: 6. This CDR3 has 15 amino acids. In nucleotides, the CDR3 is TGTGCCAGCAGCCCGGCCGGGACAGGGAATTCACCCCTCCACTTT. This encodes CASSPAGTGNSPLHF.

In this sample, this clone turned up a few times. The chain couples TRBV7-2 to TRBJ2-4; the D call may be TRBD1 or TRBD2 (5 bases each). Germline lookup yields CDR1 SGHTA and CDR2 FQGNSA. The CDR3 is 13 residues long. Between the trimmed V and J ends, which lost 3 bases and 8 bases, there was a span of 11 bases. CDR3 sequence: CASSFGTADIQYF. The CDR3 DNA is TGTGCCAGCAGCTTCGGGACGGCGGACATTCAGTACTTC.

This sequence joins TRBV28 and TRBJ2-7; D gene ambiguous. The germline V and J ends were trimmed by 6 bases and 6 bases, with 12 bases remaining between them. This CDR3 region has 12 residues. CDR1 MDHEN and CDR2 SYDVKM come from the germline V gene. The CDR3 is CASRIPLGEQYF. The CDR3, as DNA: TGTGCCAGCAGGATCCCACTTGGCGAGCAGTACTTC.

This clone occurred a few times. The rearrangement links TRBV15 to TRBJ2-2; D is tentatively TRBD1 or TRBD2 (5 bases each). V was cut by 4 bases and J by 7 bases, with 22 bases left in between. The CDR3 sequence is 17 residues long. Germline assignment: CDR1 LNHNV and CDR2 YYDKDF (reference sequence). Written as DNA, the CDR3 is TGTGCCACCAGCAACCCCCCGGGGCATCGTGACGGCGGGGAGCTGTTTTTT. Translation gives CATSNPPGHRDGGELFF. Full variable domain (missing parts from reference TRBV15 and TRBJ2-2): DAMVIQNPRYQVTQFGKPVTLSCSQTLNHNVMYWYQQKSSQAPKLLFHYYDKDFNNEADTPDNFQSRRPNTSFCFLDIRSPGLGDTAMYLCATSNPPGHRDGGELFFGEGSRLTVL.

The DNA of the CDR3 is TGTGCCAGCACACCCAACAGGGCTAACTATGGCTACACCTTC. It codes for CASTPNRANYGYTF. The V and J genes are TRBV11-2 and TRBJ1-2; D is perhaps TRBD1 (6 bases). Trimming took 7 bases from V and 0 from J, leaving 12 bases between them. Germline V lookup: CDR1 SGHAT, CDR2 FQNNGV. The CDR3 consists of 14 residues.

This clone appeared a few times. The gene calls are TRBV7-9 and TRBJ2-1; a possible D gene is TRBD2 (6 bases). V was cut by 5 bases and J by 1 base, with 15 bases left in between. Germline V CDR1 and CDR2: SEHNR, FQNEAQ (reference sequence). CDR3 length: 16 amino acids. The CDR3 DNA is TGTGCCAGCAGCCCACTTGGGCGGGGATCCTACAATGAGCAGTTCTTC. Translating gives CASSPLGRGSYNEQFF. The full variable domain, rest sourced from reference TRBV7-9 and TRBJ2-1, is DTGVSQNPRHKITKRGQNVTFRCDPISEHNRLYWYRQTLGQGPEFLTYFQNEAQLEKSRLLSDRFSAERPKGSFSTLEIQRTEQGDSAMYLCASSPLGRGSYNEQFFGPGTRLTVL.

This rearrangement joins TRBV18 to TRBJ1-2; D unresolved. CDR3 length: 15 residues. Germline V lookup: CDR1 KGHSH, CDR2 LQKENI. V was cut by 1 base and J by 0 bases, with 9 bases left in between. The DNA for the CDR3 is TGTGCCAGCTCACCACGGACGGTTACTAACTATGGCTACACCTTC. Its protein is CASSPRTVTNYGYTF.

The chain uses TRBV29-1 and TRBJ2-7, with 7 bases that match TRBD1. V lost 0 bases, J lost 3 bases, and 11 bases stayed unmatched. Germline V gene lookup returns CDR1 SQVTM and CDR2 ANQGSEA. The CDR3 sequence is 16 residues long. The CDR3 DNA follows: TGCAGCGTTGAAGATCGGGGTCAGGGGGTCTTCTACGAGCAGTACTTC. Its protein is CSVEDRGQGVFYEQYF.

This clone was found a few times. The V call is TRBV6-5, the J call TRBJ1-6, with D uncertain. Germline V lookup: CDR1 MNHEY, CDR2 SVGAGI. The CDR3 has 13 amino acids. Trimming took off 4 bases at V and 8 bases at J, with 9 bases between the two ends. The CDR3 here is CASSSYQDSPLHF. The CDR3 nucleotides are TGTGCCAGCAGTTCTTATCAGGATTCACCCCTCCACTTT.

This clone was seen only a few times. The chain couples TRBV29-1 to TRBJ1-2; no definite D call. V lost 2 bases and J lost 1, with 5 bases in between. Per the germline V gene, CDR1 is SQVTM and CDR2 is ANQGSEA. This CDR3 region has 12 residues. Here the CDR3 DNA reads TGCAGCGTTGAACGCAGTAACTATGGCTACACCTTC. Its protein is CSVERSNYGYTF.

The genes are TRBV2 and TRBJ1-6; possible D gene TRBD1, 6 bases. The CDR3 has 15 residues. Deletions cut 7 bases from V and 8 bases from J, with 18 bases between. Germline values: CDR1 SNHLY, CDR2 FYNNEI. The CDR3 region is CASKLGGRGDSPLHF. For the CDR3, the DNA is TGTGCCAGCAAATTAGGGGGTCGAGGGGATTCACCCCTCCACTTT.

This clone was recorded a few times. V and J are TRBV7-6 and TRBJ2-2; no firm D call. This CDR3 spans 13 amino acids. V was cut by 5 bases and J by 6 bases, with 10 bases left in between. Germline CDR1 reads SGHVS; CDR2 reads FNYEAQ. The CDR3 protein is CASSPLGAGELFF. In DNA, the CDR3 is TGTGCCAGCAGCCCGTTAGGTGCCGGGGAGCTGTTTTTT.

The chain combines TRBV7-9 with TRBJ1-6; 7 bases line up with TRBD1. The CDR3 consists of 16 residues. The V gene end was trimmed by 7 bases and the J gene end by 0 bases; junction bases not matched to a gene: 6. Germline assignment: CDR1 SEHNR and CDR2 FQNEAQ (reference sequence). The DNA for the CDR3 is TGTGCCAGCACCCGGGACAGCAGCTCCTATAATTCACCCCTCCACTTT. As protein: CASTRDSSSYNSPLHF.